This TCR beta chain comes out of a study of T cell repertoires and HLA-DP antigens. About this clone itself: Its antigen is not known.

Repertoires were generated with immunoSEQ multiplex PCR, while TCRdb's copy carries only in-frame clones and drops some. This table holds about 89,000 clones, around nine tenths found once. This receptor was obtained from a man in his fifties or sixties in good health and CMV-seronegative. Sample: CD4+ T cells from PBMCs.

This CDR3 reads CAWGKAINEQFF. CDR3 nucleotides: TGTGCCTGGGGTAAAGCAATTAATGAGCAGTTCTTC. The chain combines TRBV30 with TRBJ2-1; D gene unclear. The CDR3 is 12 amino acids. Germline-derived CDR1 and CDR2 are GTSNPN and SVGIG (reference sequence). Trimming cost V 5 bases and J 7 bases, with 12 bases left between them. Full variable domain (remainder filled in from reference TRBV30 and TRBJ2-1): SQTIHQWPATLVQPVGSPLSLECTVEGTSNPNLYWYRQAAGRGLQLLFYSVGIGQISSEVPQNLSASRPQDRQFILSSKKLLLSDSGFYLCAWGKAINEQFFGPGTRLTVL.